This T cell receptor (beta chain) was obtained from a study of blood T cell repertoires in COVID-19. Study in general: Donors in the United States, Italy and Spain gave samples during acute or convalescent COVID-19. PBMCs, B-cell-depleted T cells, or T cells were the source of the cDNA or gDNA that made up the material.

How the authors handled the data: Researchers report that nucleated cell counts were estimated from reference gene primer amplification. The repertoire was sequenced with immunoSEQ multiplex PCR; TCRdb's copy has only in-frame clones and lacks some. V and J calls and clone size are those listed in that table; D and trimming were worked out from the DNA. This table has about 240,000 clones, around 90% appearing once. Between the trimmed V and J ends, which lost 2 bases and 3 bases, there was a span of 8 bases. The CDR3 contains 14 residues. Germline lookup yields CDR1 ENHRY and CDR2 SYGVKD. The chain uses TRBV10-3 and TRBJ1-3; possible D gene TRBD1, 5 bases. Sequencing was done on a sample of peripheral blood. The TCR sequence derives from a woman aged 40 to 50 who had recovered from COVID-19. The CDR3 DNA sequence: TGTGCCATCAGTGAGGCGACAGTTGGAAACACCATATATTTT. Encoded protein: CAISEATVGNTIYF.